The rows below give T cell receptor beta chains drawn from one sample of a study of blood T cell repertoires in COVID-19. Produced via immunoSEQ multiplex PCR; TCRdb's table is partial and in-frame only. The sample holds about 210,000 clones, about 80% seen once. Sequenced input: peripheral blood. Receptor source: a woman aged 40 to 50 with active or convalescent COVID-19. The CDR3 runs from the conserved cysteine through the conserved F or W. D genes are given only for firm matches. The listing skips clone size in some rows; elsewhere it reads once, few, many or a size class.

j_call clone_size v_call d_call cdr3_length cdr3_nt cdr3_aa
TRBJ2-1 once TRBV4-2 . 16 TGTGCCAGCAGCCAAGATCGGGCGGGACCACTCAATGAGCAGTTCTTC CASSQDRAGPLNEQFF
TRBJ1-1 . TRBV7-2 . 14 TGTGCCAGCAGCGTCAGAGGGCGAAACACTGAAGCTTTCTTT CASSVRGRNTEAFF
TRBJ2-5 . TRBV13 TRBD1 14 TGTGCCAGCAGCTTTCGGACAGGGAGCGAGACCCAGTACTTC CASSFRTGSETQYF
TRBJ1-5 . TRBV21-1 . 17 TGTGCCAGCAGCAAAGGCAGGACAGCCCTTAGCAATCAGCCCCAGCATTTT CASSKGRTALSNQPQHF
TRBJ2-2 . TRBV24-1 . 16 TGTGCCACCAGTGATCCAGGGGCCCCGAACACCGGGGAGCTGTTTTTT CATSDPGAPNTGELFF
TRBJ1-2 many TRBV3-1/TRBV3-2 TRBD1 15 TGTGCCAGCAGCCAAGGGGGGACAGTTGGTTTTAGCTACACCTTC CASSQGGTVGFSYTF
TRBJ1-5 . TRBV12-3/TRBV12-4 . 13 TGTGCCATATCGCGCGGGGGTGACGAGCCCCAGCATTTT CAISRGGDEPQHF
TRBJ2-1 . TRBV5-1 . 13 TGCGCCAGCAGCCAGCGAGATGGCGATGAGCAGTTCTTC CASSQRDGDEQFF
TRBJ2-1 . TRBV19 TRBD2 17 TGTGCCAGTAGTATTACTAGCGGGGGGGTGGTCTACAATGAGCAGTTCTTC CASSITSGGVVYNEQFF
TRBJ1-4 . TRBV9 . 14 TGTGCCAGCAGCGTTCCAGGGGAGAATGAAAAACTGTTTTTT CASSVPGENEKLFF
TRBJ2-1 . TRBV6-6 . 14 TGTGCCAGCAGTTACAGAACAGGGAACAATGAGCAGTTCTTC CASSYRTGNNEQFF
TRBJ2-7 once TRBV6-1 . 18 TGTGCCAGCAGTGATTCCTCTTACTCCTCCCGGAGTCTCTACGAGCAGTACTTC CASSDSSYSSRSLYEQYF
TRBJ1-3 once TRBV14 . 18 TGTGCCAGCAGCCAAGGTGTAACCAACCGAGAATCTGGAAACACCATATATTTT CASSQGVTNRESGNTIYF
TRBJ1-1 . TRBV7-9 . 13 TGTGCCAGCAGCTTAGAGTCTGGGCTTGAAGCTTTCTTT CASSLESGLEAFF
TRBJ1-3 . TRBV5-6 . 17 TGTGCCAGCAGCCTGAGACCGACAGAAGACTCTGGAAACACCATATATTTT CASSLRPTEDSGNTIYF
TRBJ2-6 . TRBV28 TRBD1 19 TGTGCCAGCAGTCCCGCCCGGGACAGGGGGAGTTCTGGGGCCAACGTCCTGACTTTC CASSPARDRGSSGANVLTF
TRBJ1-2 few TRBV20-1 . 16 TGCAGTGCTAGTTTGGGGCAGATAGGGATCCTTTATGGCTACACCTTC CSASLGQIGILYGYTF
TRBJ1-2 . TRBV10-2 TRBD1 12 TGCGCCACGGACAGGAAGGGCTATGGCTACACCTTC CATDRKGYGYTF
TRBJ1-2 . TRBV10-2 . 21 TGCGCCAGCAGTGAGTCGTCTGAGGAACCCATCCTCTCTCTATCGGACTATGGCTACACCTTC CASSESSEEPILSLSDYGYTF
TRBJ1-4 . TRBV7-3 . 13 TGTGCCAGCAGCTCGGACAAGTTTGAAAAACTGTTTTTT CASSSDKFEKLFF